This record looks at one T cell receptor (beta chain) sequence and its context. The germline V gene has CDR1 LNHDA and CDR2 SQIVND (reference sequence). The CDR3 covers 15 residues. The trim removed 5 bases at V and 1 base at J, leaving 6 bases unmatched. Assay used: immunoSEQ multiplex PCR; TCRdb lists only in-frame clones, some missing. The sample includes fewer than 500,000 clones, more than 85% of them seen just once. This entry belongs to a study of blood T cell repertoires in COVID-19. Overall study: There were acute and convalescent COVID-19 samples, and they came from the United States, Italy and Spain. PBMCs, B-cell-depleted T cells, or T cells were the source of the cDNA or gDNA that made up the material.

What was sequenced was peripheral blood. J is TRBJ1-1 and V is TRBV19; 8 nucleotides align to TRBD1. The receptor comes from a woman aged 25 to 39 with acute or convalescent COVID-19. CDR3 sequence reads: CASSSPGQGNTEAFF. As DNA, the CDR3 is TGTGCCAGTAGTTCCCCAGGACAGGGGAACACTGAAGCTTTCTTT.